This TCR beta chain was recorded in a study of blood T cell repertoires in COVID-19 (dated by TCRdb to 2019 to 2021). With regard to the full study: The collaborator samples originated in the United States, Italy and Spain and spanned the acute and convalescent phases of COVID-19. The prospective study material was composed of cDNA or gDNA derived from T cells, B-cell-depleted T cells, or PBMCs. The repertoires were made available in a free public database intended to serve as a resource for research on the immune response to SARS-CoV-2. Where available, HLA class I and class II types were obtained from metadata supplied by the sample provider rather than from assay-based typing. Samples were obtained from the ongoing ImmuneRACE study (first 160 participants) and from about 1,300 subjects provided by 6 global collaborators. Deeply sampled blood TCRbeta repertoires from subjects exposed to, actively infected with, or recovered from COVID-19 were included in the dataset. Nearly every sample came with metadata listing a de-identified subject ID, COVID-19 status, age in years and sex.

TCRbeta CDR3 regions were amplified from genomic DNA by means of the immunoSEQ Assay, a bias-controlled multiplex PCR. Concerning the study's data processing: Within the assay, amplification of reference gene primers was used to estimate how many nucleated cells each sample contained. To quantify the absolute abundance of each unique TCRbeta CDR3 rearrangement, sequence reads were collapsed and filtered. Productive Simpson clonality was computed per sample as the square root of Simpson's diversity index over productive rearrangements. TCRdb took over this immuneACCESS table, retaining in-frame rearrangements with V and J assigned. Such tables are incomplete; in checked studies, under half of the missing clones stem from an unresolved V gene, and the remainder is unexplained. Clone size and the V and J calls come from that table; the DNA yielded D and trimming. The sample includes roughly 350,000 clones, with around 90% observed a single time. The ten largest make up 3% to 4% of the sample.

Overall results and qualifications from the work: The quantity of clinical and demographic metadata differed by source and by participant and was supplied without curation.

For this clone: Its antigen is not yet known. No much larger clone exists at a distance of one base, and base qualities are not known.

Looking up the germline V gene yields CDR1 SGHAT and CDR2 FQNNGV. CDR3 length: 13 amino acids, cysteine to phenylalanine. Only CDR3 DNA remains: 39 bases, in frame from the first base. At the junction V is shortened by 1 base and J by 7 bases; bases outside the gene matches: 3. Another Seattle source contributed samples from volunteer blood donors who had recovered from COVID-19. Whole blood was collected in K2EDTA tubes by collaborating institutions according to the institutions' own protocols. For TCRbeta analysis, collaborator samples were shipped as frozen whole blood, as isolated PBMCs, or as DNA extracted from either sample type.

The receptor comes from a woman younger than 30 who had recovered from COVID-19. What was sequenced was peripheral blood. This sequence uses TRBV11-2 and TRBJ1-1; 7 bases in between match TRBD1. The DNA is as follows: TGTGCCAGCAGCTTAGGTTGGGACAGTGAAGCTTTCTTT. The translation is CASSLGWDSEAFF.